This is a list of T cell receptor beta chains from one sample in a study of OX40 agonist ivuxolimab in advanced cancers. Sequencing used immunoSEQ multiplex PCR; TCRdb keeps in-frame clones, though not all of them. Altogether tens of thousands of clones are present, about four fifths being singletons, with the ten largest covering around 15%. The material was CD4+ or CD8+ T cells sorted from blood, obtained in a trial of the OX40 agonist ivuxolimab. The receptors originated from an adult with an advanced solid tumor such as melanoma, head and neck, liver or kidney cancer. The CDR3 runs from the conserved cysteine through the conserved F or W. The D gene is left open where the match is weak. Rows give clone size only sometimes, using once, few, many, or a class for an expanded clone.

size: NA; D: TRBD2; V: TRBV30; J: TRBJ2-2; DNA: TGTGCCTGGAGTGCCGCCCTGACTAGCGAGCCCGGGGAGCTGTTTTTT; CDR3: CAWSAALTSEPGELFF
size: NA; D: NA; V: TRBV5-6; J: TRBJ2-7; DNA: TGTGCCAGCAGCTTTGGGCAGGGAGACGGTGGCGAGCAGTACTTC; CDR3: CASSFGQGDGGEQYF
size: NA; D: NA; V: TRBV6-4; J: TRBJ2-1; DNA: TGTGCCAGCAGTTTGGGGAATGAGCAGTTCTTC; CDR3: CASSLGNEQFF
size: NA; D: TRBD1; V: TRBV7-9; J: TRBJ1-3; DNA: TGTGCCAGCAGCTTAACAGGGGTTGCGGGAAACACCATATATTTT; CDR3: CASSLTGVAGNTIYF
size: NA; D: NA; V: TRBV2; J: TRBJ2-5; DNA: TGTGCCAGCAGTGACCCCCTCGGGGGCCCGAAGACCCAGTACTTC; CDR3: CASSDPLGGPKTQYF
size: NA; D: TRBD2; V: TRBV11-2; J: TRBJ2-7; DNA: TGTGCCAGCAGCCACCCTCCTAGCGGCTCCTACGAGCAGTACTTC; CDR3: CASSHPPSGSYEQYF
size: few; D: NA; V: TRBV5-4; J: TRBJ2-7; DNA: TGCGCCAGCAGCCCTGTGGAGGAAAGCTCCTACGAGCAGTACTTC; CDR3: CASSPVEESSYEQYF
size: few; D: TRBD1; V: TRBV28; J: TRBJ1-6; DNA: TGTGCCAGCAGTGTGACAGGGAGGGCTTCACCCCTCCACTTT; CDR3: CASSVTGRASPLHF
size: NA; D: TRBD2; V: TRBV10-2; J: TRBJ2-2; DNA: TGCGCCAGCAGTCATATTTTGGCTAGCGGGGGAAGGAGCACCGGGGAGCTGTTTTTT; CDR3: CASSHILASGGRSTGELFF
size: NA; D: NA; V: TRBV6-1; J: TRBJ2-3; DNA: TGTGCCAGCAGATCCGGGGGAGTAGATACGCAGTATTTT; CDR3: CASRSGGVDTQYF
size: NA; D: NA; V: TRBV7-2; J: TRBJ1-2; DNA: TGTGCCAGCAGACCCGACTTAAACTATGGCTACACCTTC; CDR3: CASRPDLNYGYTF
size: NA; D: TRBD2; V: TRBV27; J: TRBJ2-2; DNA: TGTGCCAGCAGCCATAGGAGCGGGACCACCGGGGAGCTGTTTTTT; CDR3: CASSHRSGTTGELFF
size: NA; D: NA; V: TRBV11-1; J: TRBJ2-2; DNA: TGTGCCAGCAGCTCAACAGGGAGTAAGGACACCGGGGAGCTGTTTTTT; CDR3: CASSSTGSKDTGELFF